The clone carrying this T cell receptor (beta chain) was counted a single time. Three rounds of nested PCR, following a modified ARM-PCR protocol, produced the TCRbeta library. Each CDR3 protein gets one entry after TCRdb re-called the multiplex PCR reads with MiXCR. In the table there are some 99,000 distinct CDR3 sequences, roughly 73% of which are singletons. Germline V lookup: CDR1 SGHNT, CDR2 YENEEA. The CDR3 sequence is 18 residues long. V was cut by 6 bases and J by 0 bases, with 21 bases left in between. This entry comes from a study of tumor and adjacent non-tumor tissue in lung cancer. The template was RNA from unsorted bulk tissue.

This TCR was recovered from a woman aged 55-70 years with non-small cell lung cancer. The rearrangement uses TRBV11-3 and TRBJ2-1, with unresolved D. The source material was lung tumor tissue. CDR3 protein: CASSYSDGEIGSYNEQFF. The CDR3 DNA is TGTGCCAGCAGTTATTCGGATGGAGAGATTGGCTCCTACAATGAGCAGTTCTTC.